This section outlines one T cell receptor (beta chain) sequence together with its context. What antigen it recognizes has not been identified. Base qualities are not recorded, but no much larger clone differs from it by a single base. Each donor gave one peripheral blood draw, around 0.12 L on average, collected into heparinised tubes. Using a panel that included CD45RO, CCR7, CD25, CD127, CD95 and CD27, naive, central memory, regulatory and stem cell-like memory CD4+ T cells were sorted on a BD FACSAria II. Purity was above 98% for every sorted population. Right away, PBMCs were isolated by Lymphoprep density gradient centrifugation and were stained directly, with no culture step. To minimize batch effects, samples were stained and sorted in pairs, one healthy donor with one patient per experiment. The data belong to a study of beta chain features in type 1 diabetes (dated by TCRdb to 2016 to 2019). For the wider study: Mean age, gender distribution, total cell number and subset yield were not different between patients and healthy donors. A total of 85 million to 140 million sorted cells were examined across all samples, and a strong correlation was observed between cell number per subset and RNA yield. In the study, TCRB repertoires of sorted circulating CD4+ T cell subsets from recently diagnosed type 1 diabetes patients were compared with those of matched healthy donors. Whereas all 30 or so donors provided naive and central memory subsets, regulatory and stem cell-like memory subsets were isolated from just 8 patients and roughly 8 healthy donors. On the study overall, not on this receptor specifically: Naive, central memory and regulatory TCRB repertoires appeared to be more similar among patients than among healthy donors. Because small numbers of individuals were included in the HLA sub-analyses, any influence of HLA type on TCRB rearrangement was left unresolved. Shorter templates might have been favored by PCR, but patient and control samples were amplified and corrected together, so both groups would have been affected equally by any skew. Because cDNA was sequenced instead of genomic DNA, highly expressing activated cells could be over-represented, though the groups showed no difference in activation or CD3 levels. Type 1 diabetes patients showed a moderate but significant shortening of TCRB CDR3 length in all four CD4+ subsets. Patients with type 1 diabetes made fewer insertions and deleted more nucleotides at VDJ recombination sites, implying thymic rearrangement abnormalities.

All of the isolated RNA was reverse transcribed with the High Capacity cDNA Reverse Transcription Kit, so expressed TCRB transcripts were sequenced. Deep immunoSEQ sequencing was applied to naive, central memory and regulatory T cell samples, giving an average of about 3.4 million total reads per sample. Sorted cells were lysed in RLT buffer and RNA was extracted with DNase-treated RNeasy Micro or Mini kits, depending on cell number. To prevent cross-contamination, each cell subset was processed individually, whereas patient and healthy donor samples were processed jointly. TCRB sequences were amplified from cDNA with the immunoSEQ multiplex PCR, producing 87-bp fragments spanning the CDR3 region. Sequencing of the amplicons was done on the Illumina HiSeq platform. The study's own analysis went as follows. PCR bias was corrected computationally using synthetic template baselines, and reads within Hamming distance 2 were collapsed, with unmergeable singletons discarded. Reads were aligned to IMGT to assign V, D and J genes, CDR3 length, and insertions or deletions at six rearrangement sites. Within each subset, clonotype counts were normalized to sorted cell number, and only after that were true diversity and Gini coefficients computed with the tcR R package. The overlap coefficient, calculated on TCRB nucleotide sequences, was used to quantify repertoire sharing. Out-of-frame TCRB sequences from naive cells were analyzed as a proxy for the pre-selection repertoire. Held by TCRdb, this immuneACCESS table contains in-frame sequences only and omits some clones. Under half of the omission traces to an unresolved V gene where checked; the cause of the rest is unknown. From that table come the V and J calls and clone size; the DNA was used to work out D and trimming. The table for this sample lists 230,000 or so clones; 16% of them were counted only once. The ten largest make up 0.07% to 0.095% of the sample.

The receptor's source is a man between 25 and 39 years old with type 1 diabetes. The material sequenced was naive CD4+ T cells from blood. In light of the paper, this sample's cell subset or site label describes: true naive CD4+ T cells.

The CDR3 protein is CASRRDSQETQYF. The DNA sequence is as follows: TGTGCCAGCAGACGAGACAGTCAAGAGACCCAGTACTTC. The chain is made from TRBV5-4 and TRBJ2-5, and the D gene may be TRBD1, 5 bases matching. Cut back by 5 bases and 2 bases, the V and J ends lie 10 bases apart. The CDR3 runs 13 residues from the cysteine to the phenylalanine. The entry retains the CDR3 DNA only, 39 bases that are in frame from base 1. The germline V gene (reference sequence) supplies CDR1 SGHNT and CDR2 YYREEE.